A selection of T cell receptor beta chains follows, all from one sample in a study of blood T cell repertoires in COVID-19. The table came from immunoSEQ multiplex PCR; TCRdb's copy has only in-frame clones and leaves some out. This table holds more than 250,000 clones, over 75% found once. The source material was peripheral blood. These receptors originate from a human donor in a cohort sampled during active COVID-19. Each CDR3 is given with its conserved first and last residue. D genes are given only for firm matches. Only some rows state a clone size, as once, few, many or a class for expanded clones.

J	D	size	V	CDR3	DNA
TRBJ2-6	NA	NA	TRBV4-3	CASSQEGGSGANVLTF	TGCGCCAGCAGCCAAGAAGGGGGCTCTGGGGCCAACGTCCTGACTTTC
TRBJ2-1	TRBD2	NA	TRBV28	CASSLSLAGGKSSYNEQFF	TGTGCCAGCAGTTTATCTCTGGCGGGGGGGAAAAGCTCCTACAATGAGCAGTTCTTC
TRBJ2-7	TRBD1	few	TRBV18	CASSPPGQGPSTGQYF	TGTGCCAGCTCACCACCGGGACAGGGACCCTCTACAGGGCAGTACTTC
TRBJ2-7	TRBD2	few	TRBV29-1	CSVWAAGAYEQYF	TGCAGCGTGTGGGCGGCGGGGGCCTACGAGCAGTACTTC
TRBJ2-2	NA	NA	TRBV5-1	CASSLVQASGTGELFF	TGCGCCAGCAGCTTGGTACAGGCCTCTGGCACCGGGGAGCTGTTTTTT
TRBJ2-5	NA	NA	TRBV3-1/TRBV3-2	CASSPSGLEETQYF	TGTGCCAGCAGCCCAAGCGGTTTAGAGGAGACCCAGTACTTC
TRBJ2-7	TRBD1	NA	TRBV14	CASSLPGQGAYEQYF	TGTGCCAGCAGCCTACCGGGACAGGGGGCCTACGAGCAGTACTTC
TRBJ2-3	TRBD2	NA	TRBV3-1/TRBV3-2	CASSGTSGSPDTQYF	TGTGCCAGCAGCGGGACTAGCGGGAGCCCAGATACGCAGTATTTT
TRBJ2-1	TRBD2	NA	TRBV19	CASSATTSGSFHEQFF	TGTGCCAGTAGTGCCACGACTAGCGGGAGTTTCCATGAGCAGTTCTTC
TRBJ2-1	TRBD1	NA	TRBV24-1	CATSGTGNSFYNEQFF	TGTGCCACCAGTGGGACAGGGAATAGTTTCTACAATGAGCAGTTCTTC
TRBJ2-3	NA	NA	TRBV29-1	CSVDDGVDTQYF	TGCAGCGTTGACGACGGGGTAGATACGCAGTATTTT
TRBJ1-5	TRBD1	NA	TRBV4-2	CASSPIRDRFSLNQPQHF	TGTGCCAGCAGCCCAATCCGGGACAGGTTCTCTCTCAATCAGCCCCAGCATTTT
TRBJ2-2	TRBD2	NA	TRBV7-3	CASSPNPLGLAGGNPNTGELFF	TGTGCCAGCAGCCCCAACCCCTTGGGACTAGCGGGAGGCAACCCGAACACCGGGGAGCTGTTTTTT
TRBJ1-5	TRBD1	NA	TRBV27	CASSYKTGDRLNQPQHF	TGTGCCAGCAGTTACAAGACAGGGGATCGACTAAATCAGCCCCAGCATTTT
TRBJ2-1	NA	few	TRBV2	CASRKLGGGANEQFF	TGTGCCAGCAGAAAGCTAGGGGGGGGTGCTAATGAGCAGTTCTTC
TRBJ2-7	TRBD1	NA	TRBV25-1	CASSESRTGRNYEQYF	TGTGCCAGCAGTGAGTCCCGGACAGGGAGAAACTACGAGCAGTACTTC
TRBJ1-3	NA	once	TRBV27	CASSLFWGPKNSGNTIYF	TGTGCCAGCAGCTTATTTTGGGGGCCTAAAAACTCTGGAAACACCATATATTTT
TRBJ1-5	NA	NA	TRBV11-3	CASSLGRAGHPNQPQHF	TGTGCCAGCAGCTTAGGGAGGGCAGGACATCCAAATCAGCCCCAGCATTTT
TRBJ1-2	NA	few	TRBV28	CASQGYGYTF	TGTGCCAGCCAGGGGTATGGCTACACCTTC
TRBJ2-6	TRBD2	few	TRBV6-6	CASSLGGTGRAGANVLTF	TGTGCCAGCAGTCTGGGAGGGACGGGGCGAGCTGGGGCCAACGTCCTGACTTTC
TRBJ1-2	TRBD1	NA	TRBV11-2	CASSPRLQGTYGYTF	TGTGCCAGCAGCCCCCGATTACAGGGGACCTATGGCTACACCTTC
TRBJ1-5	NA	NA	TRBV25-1	CASSASTAANQPQHF	TGTGCCAGCAGCGCTTCGACAGCCGCCAATCAGCCCCAGCATTTT
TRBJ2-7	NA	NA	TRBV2	CASNFRGFYEQYF	TGTGCCAGCAACTTCCGAGGCTTCTACGAGCAGTACTTC
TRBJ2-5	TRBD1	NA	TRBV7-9	CASSPGQVVETQYF	TGTGCCAGCAGCCCGGGACAGGTGGTAGAGACCCAGTACTTC
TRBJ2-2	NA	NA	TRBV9	CASSPARLANTGELFF	TGTGCCAGCAGCCCAGCTCGCCTAGCGAACACCGGGGAGCTGTTTTTT
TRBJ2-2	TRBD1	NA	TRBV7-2	CASSSGGFHTGELFF	TGTGCCAGCAGCTCAGGGGGATTCCACACCGGGGAGCTGTTTTTT
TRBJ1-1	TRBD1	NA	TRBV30	CAWIERTGKITEAFF	TGTGCCTGGATCGAAAGGACAGGGAAGATAACTGAAGCTTTCTTT
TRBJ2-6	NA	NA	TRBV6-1	CASSEQVVGANVLTF	TGTGCCAGCAGTGAACAGGTTGTTGGGGCCAACGTCCTGACTTTC
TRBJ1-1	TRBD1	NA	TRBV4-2	CASSPRDREYGEAFF	TGTGCCAGCAGCCCGAGGGACAGGGAATATGGTGAAGCTTTCTTT
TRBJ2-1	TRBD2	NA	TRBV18	CASSPVAGVVYNEQFF	TGTGCCAGCTCACCAGTCGCGGGAGTGGTCTACAATGAGCAGTTCTTC
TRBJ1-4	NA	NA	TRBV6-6	CASSTAGFLFF	TGTGCCAGCAGTACCGCGGGTTTTCTGTTTTTT
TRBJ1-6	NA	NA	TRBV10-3	CAISESGGEASNSPLHF	TGTGCCATCAGTGAGTCTGGGGGGGAGGCTTCGAATTCACCCCTCCACTTT
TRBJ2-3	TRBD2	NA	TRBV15	CATSRSGLGATDTQYF	TGTGCCACCAGCAGAAGCGGACTAGGGGCCACAGATACGCAGTATTTT
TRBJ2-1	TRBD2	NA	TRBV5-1	CASRISGTSGSVSYNEQFF	TGCGCCAGCAGGATCTCCGGGACTAGCGGGAGTGTGTCCTACAATGAGCAGTTCTTC
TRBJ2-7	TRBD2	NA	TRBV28	CASSPPSGGRLKYF	TGTGCCAGCAGTCCTCCTAGCGGGGGGCGCCTTAAGTACTTC
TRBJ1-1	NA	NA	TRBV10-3	CAISDPRAGTEAFF	TGTGCCATCAGTGATCCGAGAGCGGGCACTGAAGCTTTCTTT
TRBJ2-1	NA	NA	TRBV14	CASSTLVGGYNEQFF	TGTGCCAGCAGCACCCTAGTAGGGGGATACAATGAGCAGTTCTTC
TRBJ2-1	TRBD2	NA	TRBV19	CASSIGTSGSRSIF	TGTGCCAGTAGTATAGGGACTAGCGGGAGTCGGTCGATCTTC
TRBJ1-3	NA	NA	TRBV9	CASSVDGRAGNTIYF	TGTGCCAGCAGCGTGGACGGGAGGGCTGGAAACACCATATATTTT
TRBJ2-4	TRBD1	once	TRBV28	CASSNQGAQAKNIQYF	TGTGCCAGCAGTAATCAGGGGGCGCAGGCCAAAAACATTCAGTACTTC
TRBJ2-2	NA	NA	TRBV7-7	CASSPTPDYTGELFF	TGTGCTAGCAGCCCGACCCCCGACTACACCGGGGAGCTGTTTTTT
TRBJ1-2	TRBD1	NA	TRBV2	CASSRDSIYGYTF	TGTGCCAGCAGCCGGGACAGCATCTATGGCTACACCTTC
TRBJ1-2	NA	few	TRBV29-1	CSVGGSGSANYGYTF	TGCAGCGTTGGCGGTTCAGGGTCGGCGAACTATGGCTACACCTTC
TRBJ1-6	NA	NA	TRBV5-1	CASSLATRGSSYNSPLHF	TGCGCCAGCAGCTTGGCCACCCGGGGTAGCTCCTATAATTCACCCCTCCACTTT
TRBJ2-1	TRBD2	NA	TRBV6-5	CASSYTGGPNEQFF	TGTGCCAGCAGTTATACGGGGGGGCCCAATGAGCAGTTCTTC
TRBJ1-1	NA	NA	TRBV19	CASSISGKRPIFTPF	TGTGCCAGTAGTATTTCCGGGAAACGTCCGATCTTTACCCCCTTT
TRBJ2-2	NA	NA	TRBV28	CASSLSRGRVNTGELFF	TGTGCCAGCAGTTTATCCCGAGGCAGGGTAAACACCGGGGAGCTGTTTTTT
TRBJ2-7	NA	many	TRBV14	CASSQVGRMDKEQYF	TGTGCCAGCAGCCAAGTGGGTAGGATGGACAAGGAGCAGTACTTC
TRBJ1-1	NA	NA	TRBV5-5	CASSLVPGGFTEAFF	TGTGCCAGCAGCTTGGTTCCGGGGGGGTTCACTGAAGCTTTCTTT
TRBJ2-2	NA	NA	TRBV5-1	CASRPSLGTNTGELFF	TGCGCCAGCAGACCCTCCCTCGGGACGAACACCGGGGAGCTGTTTTTT
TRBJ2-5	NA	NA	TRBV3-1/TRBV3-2	CASSQERTTQETQYF	TGTGCCAGCAGCCAAGAAAGGACAACTCAAGAGACCCAGTACTTC